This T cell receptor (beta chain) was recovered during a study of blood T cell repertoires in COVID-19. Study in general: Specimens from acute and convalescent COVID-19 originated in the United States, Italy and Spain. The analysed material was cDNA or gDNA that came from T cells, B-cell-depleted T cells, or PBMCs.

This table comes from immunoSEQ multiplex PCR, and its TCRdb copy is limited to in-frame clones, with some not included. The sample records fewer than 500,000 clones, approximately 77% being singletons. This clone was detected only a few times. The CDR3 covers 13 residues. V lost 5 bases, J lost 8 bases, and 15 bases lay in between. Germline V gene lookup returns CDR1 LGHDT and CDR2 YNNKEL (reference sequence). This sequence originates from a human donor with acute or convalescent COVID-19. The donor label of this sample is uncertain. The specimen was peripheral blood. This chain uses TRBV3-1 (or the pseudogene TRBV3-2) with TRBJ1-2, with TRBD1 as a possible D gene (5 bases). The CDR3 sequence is CASSEAGTGGYTF. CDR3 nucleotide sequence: TGTGCCAGCAGCGAGGCGGGGACGGGGGGCTACACCTTC.